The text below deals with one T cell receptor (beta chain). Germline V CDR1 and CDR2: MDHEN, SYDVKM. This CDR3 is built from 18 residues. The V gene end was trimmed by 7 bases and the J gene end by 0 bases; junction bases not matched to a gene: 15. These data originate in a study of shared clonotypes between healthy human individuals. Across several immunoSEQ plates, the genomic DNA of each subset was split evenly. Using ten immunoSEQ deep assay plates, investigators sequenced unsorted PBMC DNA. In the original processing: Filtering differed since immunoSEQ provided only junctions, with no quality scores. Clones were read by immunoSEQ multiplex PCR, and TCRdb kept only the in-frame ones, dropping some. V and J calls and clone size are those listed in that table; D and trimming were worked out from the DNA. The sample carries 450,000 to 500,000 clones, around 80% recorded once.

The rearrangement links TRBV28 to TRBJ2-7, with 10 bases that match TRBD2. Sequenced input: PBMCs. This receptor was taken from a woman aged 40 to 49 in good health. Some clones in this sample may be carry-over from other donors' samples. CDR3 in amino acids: CASTQLAGLGAISYEQYF. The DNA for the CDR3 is TGTGCCAGCACCCAACTAGCGGGACTTGGTGCTATCTCCTACGAGCAGTACTTC.